This T cell receptor beta chain appears in the sequencing data of a study of blood T cell repertoires in COVID-19. The assay was immunoSEQ multiplex PCR, and TCRdb's table has in-frame clones only and misses some. The sample lists fewer than 400,000 clones; roughly 86% were seen once. The V end was cut by 0 bases, the J end by 0 bases, with 6 bases between. The CDR3 is 15 amino acids. Germline CDR1 reads SGHAT; CDR2 reads FQNNGV. What was sequenced was PBMCs or T cells enriched from blood (not recorded which). This TCR came from a woman aged 18-29 years who had recovered from COVID-19. The chain is built from TRBV11-2 and TRBJ2-1; maybe TRBD2 (5 bases). CDR3 sequence (DNA): TGTGCCAGCAGCTTAGAGGGGAGCTCCTACAATGAGCAGTTCTTC. It translates to CASSLEGSSYNEQFF.